This record covers a single TCR beta chain. This record comes from a study of blood T cell repertoires in COVID-19. For the study at large: Samples of COVID-19 (acute and convalescent) were obtained from the United States, Italy and Spain. PBMCs, B-cell-depleted T cells, or T cells provided the cDNA or gDNA that made up the material.

Germline CDR1 reads MGHDK; CDR2 reads SYGVNS. The CDR3 length is 13 residues. With 8 bases removed from V and 5 bases from J, the gap between germline ends came to 13 bases. Original methodology: Nucleated cell number was recorded as an estimate derived from reference gene primer amplification. Clones were sequenced by immunoSEQ multiplex PCR, and TCRdb holds only the in-frame ones, with some missing. From that table come the V and J calls and clone size; the DNA was used to work out D and trimming. The repertoire holds under 300,000 clones, with about 80% as singletons. Specimen: peripheral blood. The sequence was obtained from a woman of 80 years or more with acute or convalescent COVID-19. V is TRBV25-1 and J is TRBJ1-5, with D hard to call. Here the CDR3 reads CASRGWEDQPQHF. CDR3 DNA sequence: TGTGCCAGCCGGGGATGGGAGGATCAGCCCCAGCATTTT.